This passage covers 29 T cell receptor beta chains from one sample sequenced in a study of regulatory T cells in long-lasting Graves disease. Relying on iRepertoire HTBI primers and Arm-PCR of CDR3 regions, the team built TCR beta libraries. TCRdb re-derived calls from the multiplex PCR reads in MiXCR, one entry per CDR3 protein. The sample carries about 620,000 distinct CDR3 sequences, around 15% recorded once. Time point described: newly diagnosed GD, antithyroid drugs for less than 3 months. RNA extracted from PBMCs served as the sequencing template. These data also featured in a second study, about T cells in Graves' hyperthyroidism and ophthalmopathy.

Source: peripheral blood mononuclear cells (PBMCs), taken at new diagnosis, from a patient treated with antithyroid drugs. The receptor source for this set is a woman aged 25 to 45 with Graves disease.

This clonotype was recorded many times. The chain links TRBV7-9 to TRBJ2-3; TRBD2 aligns across 8 bases. Trimming removed 4 bases from V and 0 bases from J; junction bases left unmatched: 3. The length of the CDR3 is 15 residues. Germline CDR1 reads SEHNR; CDR2 reads FQNEAQ (reference sequence). CDR3 amino acids: CASSSAGVSTDTQYF. CDR3 nucleotides: TGTGCCAGCAGCTCAGCGGGAGTTAGCACAGATACGCAGTATTTT.

In its sample, this clonotype was seen a few times. A far larger clone is only one base removed, so a read error is likely. The chain joins TRBV6-4 to TRBJ2-7; TRBD1 aligns across 7 bases. From germline, CDR1 is MRHNA and CDR2 SNTAGT. CDR3 length: 13 amino acids. The CDR3 DNA reads TGTGCCAGCAGTTACGGGACAGCCTACGGGCAGTACTTC. This translates into CASSYGTAYGQYF.

The chain has TRBV6-5 and TRBJ1-2; 9 nucleotides line up with TRBD1. The CDR3 is 15 residues long. V lost 2 bases to trimming and J lost 7 bases; unmatched junction nucleotides: 8. From germline, CDR1 is MNHEY and CDR2 SVGAGI. The DNA of the CDR3 is TGTGCCAGCAGTTACGAACCGGGACAGGGAATTGGCTACACCTTC. It codes for CASSYEPGQGIGYTF.

With respect to this clonotype: This may arise from a read error, as a much more abundant clone is one base away. The CDR3 end shows no conserved phenylalanine or tryptophan, and so a read error is likely. The chain carries TRBV12-3 or TRBV12-4 and TRBJ2-1; 9 bases align to TRBD1. The CDR3 runs to 15 residues. Unmatched junction bases numbered 7, after V lost 5 bases and J lost 5 bases. The CDR3 loop reads CASSPQGAAHNEQFL. The CDR3, as DNA: TGTGCCAGCAGTCCACAGGGGGCTGCCCACAATGAGCAGTTCCTC.

This clonotype was detected many times. The rearrangement links TRBV6-1 to TRBJ1-2; no clear D gene. CDR1 and CDR2 from the germline V gene are MNHNS and SASEGT. V dropped 7 bases and J dropped 7 bases, with 19 bases sitting between them. The CDR3 is 14 residues long. CDR3 nucleotide sequence: TGTGCCAGCACCCGGGCGACCCGCGAGGGTGGCTACACCTTC. It is translated as CASTRATREGGYTF.

This clonotype occurred many times. This chain connects TRBV7-8 to TRBJ2-2; 9 bases map to TRBD2. Germline V gives CDR1 SGHVS, CDR2 FQNEAQ. V was clipped by 3 bases and J by 0 bases; unmatched bases: 11. The CDR3 is 19 amino acids. This CDR3 is CASSLWYWAGGTNTGELFF. The CDR3 region has the DNA TGTGCCAGCAGCTTGTGGTATTGGGCGGGAGGGACGAACACCGGGGAGCTGTTTTTT.

This clonotype occurred many times. This rearrangement joins TRBV28 to TRBJ2-7, with D unresolved. This CDR3 spans 12 amino acids. Looked up from germline, CDR1 is MDHEN and CDR2 is SYDVKM. Trimming shortened V by 4 bases and J by 2 bases, and 6 bases separated the two germline ends. DNA for the CDR3: TGTGCCAGCAGTTACGGTCCCTACGAGCAGTACTTC. Its protein is CASSYGPYEQYF.

The chain has TRBV7-2 and TRBJ2-5; no definite D call. This CDR3 has 15 residues. Between the trimmed V and J ends, which lost 0 bases and 4 bases, there was a span of 12 bases. Per the germline V gene, CDR1 is SGHTA and CDR2 is FQGNSA. CDR3 nucleotides: TGTGCCAGCAGCTTAGCAGGTCAGGTGGCAGAGACCCAGTACTTC. It yields the protein CASSLAGQVAETQYF.

The rearrangement links TRBV7-3 to TRBJ2-1; TRBD2 matches at 7 bases. The V segment lost 2 bases and the J segment 5 bases; nucleotides outside the gene matches: 6. Germline CDR1 reads SGHTA; CDR2 reads FQGTGA. This CDR3 comprises 15 residues. The CDR3 DNA follows: TGTGCCAGCAGCTTAGCGGGAGTTGGCCACAATGAGCAGTTCTTC. This gives the protein CASSLAGVGHNEQFF.

This clonotype has a handful of counts. The J gene is TRBJ2-3, the V gene TRBV7-9; TRBD2 might be the D (5 bases). Trimming cost V 8 bases and J 5 bases, with 8 bases left between them. The length of the CDR3 is 11 residues. Germline V gene sequence: CDR1 SEHNR, CDR2 FQNEAQ (reference sequence). The DNA for the CDR3 is TGTGCCAGCGAGCGGCTAGATACGCAGTATTTT. Translated: CASERLDTQYF.

This clonotype occurred a few times. The chain carries TRBV29-1 and TRBJ2-6, with a possible D match to TRBD1 (6 bases). CDR3 size: 16 residues. Germline V gene data show CDR1 as SQVTM and CDR2 as ANQGSEA. V was cut by 6 bases and J by 0 bases, with 15 bases left in between. As DNA, the CDR3 is TGCAGCGTCTCCGGGACACTCACCTCTGGGGCCAACGTCCTGACTTTC. Translating gives CSVSGTLTSGANVLTF.

This clonotype was found a few times. The V call is TRBV11-2, the J call TRBJ2-1, with 10 bases fitting TRBD1. Germline V gene data show CDR1 as SGHAT and CDR2 as FQNNGV. This CDR3 contains 16 residues. V shed 5 bases, J shed 4 bases, and the junction held 8 bases outside the gene matches. CDR3 nucleotides: TGTGCCAGCAGCGTCCGCGGGACAGGGGATTACAATGAGCAGTTCTTC. It is translated as CASSVRGTGDYNEQFF.

The CDR3 spells CASSTGVVNYEQYF. CDR3 DNA: TGCGCCAGCAGCACGGGAGTTGTCAACTACGAGCAGTACTTC. This sequence joins TRBV5-1 and TRBJ2-7; D might be TRBD2 (6 bases). Per the germline V gene, CDR1 is SGHRS and CDR2 is YFSETQ. This CDR3 is 14 amino acids long. V lost 4 bases to trimming and J lost 3 bases, with 14 bases between them.

This clonotype was counted at least ten times. The rearrangement joins TRBV30 to TRBJ1-5; D gene ambiguous. Germline-derived CDR1 and CDR2 are GTSNPN and SVGIG (reference sequence). This CDR3 comprises 13 residues. Trimming stripped 4 bases from V and 7 bases from J, with 14 bases between. DNA for the CDR3: TGTGCCTGGAACTCGCCGCCTGCCCAGCCCCAGCATTTT. Translation: CAWNSPPAQPQHF.

This chain uses TRBV28 with TRBJ2-7, with TRBD1 identical over 8 bases. CDR3 length: 16 amino acids. The V segment lost 4 bases and the J segment 1 base; nucleotides outside the gene matches: 9. Germline V gene sequence: CDR1 MDHEN, CDR2 SYDVKM. CDR3 bases: TGTGCCAGCAGTTCCCCGGGGGACAGGCTATCCTACGAGCAGTACTTC. Translating it yields CASSSPGDRLSYEQYF. The full variable domain, in which reference TRBV28 and TRBJ2-7 provide the parts outside the CDR3, is DVKVTQSSRYLVKRTGEKVFLECVQDMDHENMFWYRQDPGLGLRLIYFSYDVKMKEKGDIPEGYSVSREKKERFSLILESASTNQTSMYLCASSSPGDRLSYEQYFGPGTRLTVT.

This clonotype has at least ten counts. This chain uses TRBV10-3 with TRBJ2-7; 9 nucleotides match TRBD1. The CDR3 is 14 residues long. The V gene's germline CDR1 is ENHRY and CDR2 SYGVKD. V trimming: 4 bases; J trimming: 3 bases; junction bases outside the gene matches: 4. The CDR3: CAISGGTGLYEQYF. In DNA, the CDR3 is TGTGCCATCAGTGGGGGGACAGGGCTCTACGAGCAGTACTTC.

The genes are TRBV7-2 and TRBJ1-2; D call uncertain. The CDR3 has 15 amino acids. Trimming took off 5 bases at V and 0 bases at J, with 13 bases between the two ends. The germline CDR1 and CDR2 sequences are SGHTA and FQGNSA. The CDR3 region is CASSPFLLANYGYTF. As DNA, the CDR3 is TGTGCCAGCAGCCCCTTCCTACTAGCTAACTATGGCTACACCTTC.

The chain has TRBV15 and TRBJ2-7, with a possible D match to TRBD2 (5 bases). Germline CDR1 reads LNHNV; CDR2 reads YYDKDF (reference sequence). This CDR3 spans 15 amino acids. With 1 base removed from V and 4 bases from J, the gap between germline ends came to 14 bases. The CDR3 loop is CATSRVAEAFYEQYF. CDR3 nucleotide sequence: TGTGCCACCAGCAGAGTTGCGGAGGCCTTTTACGAGCAGTACTTC.

This clonotype was seen ten or more times. CDR3 in DNA: TGTGCCAGCAGGTTGGCGGGAGGCGAGCAGTACTTC. Its protein is CASRLAGGEQYF. The chain is built from TRBV12-3 or TRBV12-4 and TRBJ2-7, with 8 bases identical to TRBD2. CDR3 size: 12 residues. V was clipped by 6 bases and J by 6 bases; unmatched bases: 4.

This clonotype was found a few times. The rearrangement joins TRBV18 to TRBJ1-2; D call uncertain. The CDR3 sequence is 14 residues long. Trimming left V 3 bases short and J 3 bases short, with 11 bases between. CDR1 and CDR2 (germline): KGHSH, LQKENI. CDR3 sequence: CASSPLGRDYGYTF. The DNA for the CDR3 is TGTGCCAGCTCACCTCTTGGTAGGGACTATGGCTACACCTTC.

This clonotype was seen once. The V gene is TRBV5-1, the J gene TRBJ2-7, with D maybe TRBD1 (6 bases). The CDR3 has 14 amino acids. Germline values: CDR1 SGHRS, CDR2 YFSETQ. Trimming cost V 1 base and J 1 base, with 9 bases left between them. The DNA of the CDR3 is TGCGCCAGCAGCTTGCCCACAGGGTCCTACGAGCAGTACTTC. Its translation is CASSLPTGSYEQYF.

This clonotype has ten or more counts. V and J are TRBV20-1 and TRBJ2-1; D possibly uses TRBD1 or TRBD2 (5 bases each). Trimming left V 2 bases short and J 6 bases short, with 20 bases between. The CDR3 has 16 residues. The germline gives CDR1 DFQATT, CDR2 SNEGSKA (reference sequence). Here the CDR3 DNA reads TGCAGTGCTAGAATTCGGGACCGCACACCATTCAATGAGCAGTTCTTC. Translated, it gives CSARIRDRTPFNEQFF.

This clonotype turned up a few times. The chain is built from TRBV12-3 or TRBV12-4 and TRBJ1-4; 8 nucleotides agree with TRBD1. After removal of 5 bases from V and 13 bases from J, the junction contained 6 bases not matched to a gene. The CDR3 consists of 12 residues. CDR3 nucleotide sequence: TGTGCCAGCAGTCCTGGACAGGGCGGACTGTTTTTT. Protein sequence: CASSPGQGGLFF.

In its sample, this clonotype was seen many times. The chain recombines TRBV28 with TRBJ1-5; D uncertain. CDR3 length equals 15 residues. Trimming removed 5 bases at V and 9 bases at J, with 20 bases between. CDR1 is MDHEN, CDR2 SYDVKM, per germline. The CDR3 protein is CASSPTLERPMPQHF. CDR3 sequence (DNA): TGTGCCAGCAGTCCCACTCTGGAGAGGCCGATGCCCCAGCATTTT. Filled out from reference TRBV28 and TRBJ1-5, the complete variable domain reads DVKVTQSSRYLVKRTGEKVFLECVQDMDHENMFWYRQDPGLGLRLIYFSYDVKMKEKGDIPEGYSVSREKKERFSLILESASTNQTSMYLCASSPTLERPMPQHFGDGTRLSIL.

Concerning this clonotype itself: A much larger clone differs by one base, so this may be a read error. V usage is TRBV15 and J usage is TRBJ1-3; 7 positions match TRBD1. Germline loops: CDR1 LNHNV, CDR2 YYDKDF (reference sequence). The CDR3 runs to 16 residues. CDR3 nucleotides: TGTGCCACCAGCAGAGAACGGGACAGCTCTGGAATCACCATATATTTT. It specifies CATSRERDSSGITIYF.

This clonotype was found a few times. The genes are TRBV10-3 and TRBJ1-1; maybe TRBD1 (5 bases). The V gene's germline CDR1 is ENHRY and CDR2 SYGVKD. CDR3 length: 13 amino acids. V dropped 6 bases and J dropped 6 bases, with 14 bases sitting between them. The CDR3 DNA follows: TGTGCCATCAGCGACAGACTGGGGTCTGAAGCTTTCTTT. Its translation: CAISDRLGSEAFF.

This clonotype was recorded at least ten times. One end of the junction does not line up with germline, which may come from a read error. The chain has TRBV3-1 and TRBJ1-1, with a tentative D call TRBD1 (5 bases). The CDR3 consists of 15 residues. CDR1 is LGHDT and CDR2 is YNNKEL in the germline V gene (reference sequence). DNA for the CDR3: TGCGCCAGCAGCCAAGATCCGGGGCTGAACACTGAAGCTTTCTTT. As protein: CASSQDPGLNTEAFF.

This clonotype was picked up many times. The V and J genes are TRBV7-2 and TRBJ2-3, with D perhaps matching TRBD1 or TRBD2 (5 bases each). V gave up 2 bases and J gave up 0 bases, with 15 bases separating them. The CDR3 loop spans 17 amino acids. Germline-derived CDR1 and CDR2 are SGHTA and FQGNSA. CDR3 amino acids: CASSLTGGQISTDTQYF. Here the CDR3 DNA reads TGTGCCAGCAGCTTAACTGGAGGACAAATTAGCACAGATACGCAGTATTTT.

This clonotype was seen ten or more times. The CDR3 protein is CASSFPEWGDLGTGELFF. DNA for the CDR3: TGTGCCAGCAGTTTTCCGGAGTGGGGCGACCTCGGCACCGGGGAGCTGTTTTTT. The V and J genes are TRBV28 and TRBJ2-2, with TRBD1 as a possible D gene (5 bases). There are 18 residues in the CDR3. Germline V gene sequence: CDR1 MDHEN, CDR2 SYDVKM. Trimming left V 3 bases short and J 4 bases short, with 21 bases between. Full variable domain (missing parts from reference TRBV28 and TRBJ2-2): DVKVTQSSRYLVKRTGEKVFLECVQDMDHENMFWYRQDPGLGLRLIYFSYDVKMKEKGDIPEGYSVSREKKERFSLILESASTNQTSMYLCASSFPEWGDLGTGELFFGEGSRLTVL.